This T cell receptor beta chain stems from a study of cytomegalovirus exposure and HLA in healthy donors (dated by TCRdb to the late 2010s). A note on the overall study: In an earlier analysis of 550 to 750 of the donors, approximately 300 Gb of sequence data and 117 million unique TCR beta sequences from roughly 190 million T cells were reported. An early release that covered about 600 HLA-typed donors contained approximately 300 gigabases of sequencing data and around 80 million unique TCR sequences. Of the roughly 400 genotyped donors, about 80% fell in the genetic ancestry cluster associated with self-reported Caucasian donors. The study aimed to test whether cataloging public T cell receptors could reveal signatures of past pathogen exposure. The study profiled the T cell repertoires of under 700 subjects by immunosequencing and related them to cytomegalovirus serostatus. Besides the first cohort of approximately 710 subjects, a separate validation cohort made up of around 120 different subjects was used. To predict cytomegalovirus infection status, the study brought together high-throughput TCR immunosequencing, statistical association of individual TCRs with disease status, and machine learning. To study patterns of TCR occurrence, a later analysis re-analyzed previously published TCR beta repertoires from 700 or so donors and added high-resolution HLA genotyping. The later analysis used no new phenotypic data to find candidate immune exposures, relying instead on TCR beta sequences and their occurrence across donors. An earlier analysis of some 500 of the donors used high-throughput TCR beta sequencing to judge whether each TCR beta V gene segment behaved as functional or pseudogenic. Donor age, sex, ethnicity and CMV serostatus were compiled alongside the repertoire data. A later genetic analysis used genome-wide SNP genotypes for about 60% of the 666 donors, treating that subset as a discovery cohort. All discovery cohort repertoires had been generated on a single sequencing platform. Class I and class II HLA loci were covered by the typing at four-digit resolution. The number of typed donors differed by locus: about 629-630 for A, B, C, DRB1 and DQB1; about 520 for DQA1; around 580 for DPA1; and roughly 470 for DPB1. Several DR-DQ haplotypes were treated as single units for association and clustering because of strong linkage in the cohort. On average, around 230,000 unique TCR beta nucleotide sequences were sequenced per donor among some 420 genotyped donors of the cohort, with roughly 18% of those sequences being non-productive. General study outcomes and caveats: In a later analysis, the rate of TCR association differed among HLA loci, with DRB1 alleles having the most associated TCRs and HLA-C alleles having the fewest. A later genetic analysis reported fewer N-insertions in productive TCRs among donors in an Asian-associated ancestry cluster than the roughly 720-donor mean. Linkage disequilibrium might explain the correlated functional status among segregating V segments, but an unknown experimental factor could not be ruled out. V-gene and J-gene trimming of TCR beta chains was associated with a missense DCLRE1C variant in a later genetic analysis, and the association was replicated in an independent cohort. A cluster of highly shared sequence variants was judged likely to represent a technical artifact of the sequencing pipeline. In vitro tests confirmed that a few of the cytomegalovirus-associated TCR beta chains recognize cytomegalovirus antigens. The only immune exposure information available for the cohort was CMV serostatus. Because the 87-base-pair reads could not distinguish some IMGT-functional V segments, including TRBV6-2 and TRBV6-3, those segments were excluded. The cohort was sequenced for TCR beta chains only, and without alpha or paired-chain data the features that could be detected were limited. An earlier analysis of approximately 500 of the donors showed that most TCR beta V segments appeared in productive rearrangements either about 87% or about 30% of the time, which broadly matched IMGT annotations. According to the authors, the approach could potentially be generalized to other disease states and immunological phenotypes. In the study, some 160 TCR beta chains were listed as associated with cytomegalovirus. Most CMV-associated TCR beta chains appeared to be HLA-restricted in a later analysis, and the HLA associations seemed to be driven largely by CMV exposure. In both the original and validation cohorts, the classifier was reported to diagnose cytomegalovirus status with high specificity and sensitivity. Because some donors lacked HLA typing at each locus, the association tests relied only on the typed subset. In a later analysis, 15,000 to 20,000 TCR beta sequences were associated with specific HLA alleles at a false discovery rate of 0.05. A further reported finding was that TCR beta sequences accurately predicted the HLA-A and HLA-B alleles for most subjects in the first cohort. Sequencing depth was assumed to be roughly uniform across donors in the presence/absence analyses, though that assumption may not hold. According to a later analysis, parvovirus B19, influenza, CMV and Epstein-Barr virus appeared linked to several top co-occurrence clusters. Most TCR sequences were observed very rarely across donors, whereas some public TCRs were present in many individuals. Because counts were too low, some 16 rarely observed V segments, including chromosome 9 orphons, were excluded from the earlier analysis of about 500 of the donors. Compared with equally common non-associated chains, HLA-associated TCR beta chains in a later analysis were more clonally expanded and had lower generation probabilities. When HLA alleles, especially DR and DQ, strongly co-occurred, attributing TCR associations to individual alleles was difficult.

Trimming accounts for 3 bases at V and 5 bases at J, while the number of junction bases matched to no gene is 10. Counted from cysteine to phenylalanine, this CDR3 has 16 amino acids. The DNA shown is the 48-base CDR3, in frame from base 1. The germline V gene yields SGHVS for CDR1 and FQNEAQ for CDR2. Worth noting for this clone: The antigen it recognizes is unknown. No much larger clone exists at a distance of one base, and base qualities are not known.

The cohort comprised fewer than 750 healthy bone marrow donors. All cohort members were sampled while nominally healthy, although unrecorded immune exposures were likely present. The donor tested CMV seronegative and was one of the 352 seronegative cohort members. A peripheral blood sample was provided by each donor, and peripheral blood mononuclear cells were used for TCR beta sequencing. The Qiagen DNeasy Blood Extraction Kit was used to extract genomic DNA from the blood cell samples. Libraries were prepared through the immunoSEQ multiplex PCR assay. The multiplex PCR relied on a mix of 60 forward primers for TCR Vbeta segments and 13 reverse primers for TCR Jbeta segments. A multiplex PCR assay on genomic DNA amplified the CDR3 region of rearranged TCR beta genes. The amplified TCR beta libraries were sequenced on the Illumina HiSeq System as 87-base-pair reads. Per the authors' processing: A later analysis tallied around 82 million unique TCR beta chains across the roughly 610 repertoires, and about 10 million of those chains were shared by two or more donors. A nearest-neighbor algorithm error-corrected the raw reads and collapsed the reads into unique sequences, merging closely related sequences to remove PCR and sequencing errors. CDR3 sequences were aligned to IMGT reference sequences to assign V, D and J gene segments. For a sequence to be retained, at least a six-nucleotide match to both a V gene segment and a J gene segment was required. Rearrangements were called productive when the CDR3 lacked stop codons and stayed in frame with V and J; all others were non-productive. CDR3 was defined by IMGT convention, running from the second conserved V-encoded cysteine to the conserved J-encoded phenylalanine. In an earlier analysis of 550 to 650 of the donors, sequences lacking an unambiguous match to a single V gene segment were excluded. In an earlier analysis of several hundred of the donors, a V segment was called functional when productive rearrangements were above 56.7%, and segregating when the standard deviation between donors exceeded 5%. A statistical classification framework was built for diagnosing cytomegalovirus status from the catalog of TCR beta chain sequences. In a later analysis, V and J genes were assigned by comparing TCR nucleotide sequences against IMGT/GENE-DB human TR gene sequences. The TCRdist pipeline was used in a later analysis to assign CDR3 sequences and most-parsimonious VDJ recombination scenarios. A later analysis defined each TCR beta chain by its CDR3 amino acid sequence plus V-gene family, and excluded reads lacking a unique V-gene family. In a later analysis, 450 to 600 highly shared, low-generation-probability nucleotide sequences were removed to address suspected cross-contamination and a sequencing artifact. A later analysis calculated a clonal expansion index for each public chain from normalized within-repertoire ranks of inferred template counts. A later analysis computed generation probabilities with a VDJ recombination model fitted to out-of-frame rearrangements, and checked the results against IGoR. In a later analysis, hypergeometric tests were used to score TCR-TCR, TCR-HLA and TCR-CMV co-occurrence, with a repertoire-size bias correction applied to TCR pairs. In a later analysis, false discovery rates were estimated by permuting HLA or CMV assignments 20 times. In a later analysis, co-occurring TCRs were grouped with DBSCAN, and TCRdist sequence similarity was added when clustering was performed within HLA-allele-positive subsets. Co-occurrence clustering excluded repertoires with fewer than 30,000 or more than 120,000 public chains, plus five with anomalous nucleotide sharing. The clones in this table, taken by TCRdb from immuneACCESS, are in-frame only. Not every clone is retained; where verified, under half of the shortfall comes from an unresolved V gene, and the cause of the rest is unknown. V and J calls plus clone size are reproduced from that table; the DNA served to infer D and trimming. This sample gives about 170,000 clones in total; over 60% of them show up just once. The ten largest make up approximately 1.5% of the sample.

Here the chain combines TRBV7-8 and TRBJ1-5, with 7 central nucleotides matching TRBD1. The sequence was obtained from a girl aged 10 to 17 in good health and CMV-seronegative. The sequencing input was PBMCs. The CDR3 in this case is CASSLGNRGWDQPQHF. DNA sequence: TGTGCCAGCAGCTTGGGGAACAGGGGATGGGATCAGCCCCAGCATTTT.